The clone carrying this T cell receptor beta chain was seen at least ten times. The time point is: sample taken at primary tumor resection. Sequencing of whole RNA from tumor, nontumor lung or frozen PBMC involved no sorting. The data originate from a study of spatial heterogeneity in lung cancer. One entry per CDR3 protein results from TCRdb running MiXCR on the 5' RACE reads. The sample carries about 48,000 distinct CDR3 sequences, roughly 5% recorded once. Deletions cut 9 bases from V and 3 bases from J, with 6 bases between. The germline gives CDR1 LGHDT, CDR2 YNNKEL (reference sequence). The CDR3 sequence is 10 residues long.

This sample comprised PBMCs, obtained at surgery. The chain carries TRBV3-1 and TRBJ2-7; D is possibly TRBD2 (5 bases). This TCR came from a male donor with early-stage non-small cell lung cancer. The CDR3 DNA sequence: TGTGCCAGTGGGAGCTACGAGCAGTACTTC. Translated, it gives CASGSYEQYF.